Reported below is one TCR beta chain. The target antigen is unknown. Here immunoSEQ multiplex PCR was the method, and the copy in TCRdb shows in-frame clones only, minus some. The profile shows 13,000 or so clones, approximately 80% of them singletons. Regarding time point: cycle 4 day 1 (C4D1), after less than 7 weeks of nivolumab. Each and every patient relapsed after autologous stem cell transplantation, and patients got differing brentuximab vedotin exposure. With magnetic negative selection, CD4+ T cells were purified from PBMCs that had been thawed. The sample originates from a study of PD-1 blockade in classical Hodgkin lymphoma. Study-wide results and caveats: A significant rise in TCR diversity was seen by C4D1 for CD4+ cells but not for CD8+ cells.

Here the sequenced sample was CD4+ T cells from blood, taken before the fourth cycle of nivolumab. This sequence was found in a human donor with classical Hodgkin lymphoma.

The CDR3 nucleotides are TGTGCCAGCAGTTTAGCTGGGGGCGCAACCTATGGCTACACCTTC. Its translation: CASSLAGGATYGYTF. The chain employs TRBV28 and TRBJ1-2; weak D call: TRBD1 (6 bases). The ends were cut back, 2 bases at V and 4 bases at J, with 14 bases in the middle. The CDR3 covers 15 residues. Germline-derived CDR1 and CDR2 are MDHEN and SYDVKM.